This record looks at one T cell receptor beta chain sequence and its context. Under the authors' procedure: Reference gene primer amplification in the assay estimated nucleated cell counts. Measured with immunoSEQ multiplex PCR; TCRdb has only the in-frame clones, and not every one. The V and J calls and clone size are taken from that table; D and trimming were inferred from the DNA. The table shows over 25,000 clones, with 65% to 90% occurring only once. These data come from a study of blood T cell repertoires in COVID-19. The overall study: Samples came from the United States, Italy and Spain, spanning acute and convalescent COVID-19. PBMCs, B-cell-depleted T cells, or T cells provided the cDNA or gDNA that made up the material.

The length of the CDR3 is 13 residues. Per the germline V gene, CDR1 is KGHSH and CDR2 is LQKENI. V was shortened by 3 bases and J by 6 bases, with 9 bases between the two germline ends. Sequenced material: peripheral blood. The chain joins TRBV18 to TRBJ2-1, with a possible D match to TRBD2 (6 bases). This TCR derives from a man aged 55 to 70 with active COVID-19. The CDR3 sequence: CASSPGTGNEQFF. The CDR3 DNA reads as TGTGCCAGCTCACCCGGGACTGGCAATGAGCAGTTCTTC.